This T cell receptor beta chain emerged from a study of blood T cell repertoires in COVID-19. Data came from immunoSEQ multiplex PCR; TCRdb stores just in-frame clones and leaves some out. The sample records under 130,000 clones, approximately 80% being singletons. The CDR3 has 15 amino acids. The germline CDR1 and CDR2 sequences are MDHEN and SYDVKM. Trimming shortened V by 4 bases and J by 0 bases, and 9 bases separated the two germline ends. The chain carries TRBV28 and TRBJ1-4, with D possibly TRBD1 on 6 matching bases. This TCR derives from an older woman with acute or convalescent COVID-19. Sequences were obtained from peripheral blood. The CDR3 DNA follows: TGTGCCAGCAGTTCACAGGGAACAACTAATGAAAAACTGTTTTTT. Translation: CASSSQGTTNEKLFF.